This T cell receptor beta chain was found in a study of cytomegalovirus exposure and HLA in healthy donors. Study-level background: Approximately 190 million T cells yielded 110 million or so unique TCR beta sequences in earlier analysis. Within an early data release were about 85 million unique TCRs drawn from HLA-typed donors. Study observations and caveats: Reportedly, HLA-A and HLA-B alleles of most subjects were accurately predicted from TCR beta.

Primers for the PCR totalled 60 Vbeta and 13 Jbeta. Data came from immunoSEQ multiplex PCR; TCRdb stores just in-frame clones and leaves some out. The data contain around 150,000 clones, 79% of them singletons. In the case of this clone: Its antigen is still unknown.

Between the trimmed V and J ends, which lost 7 bases and 4 bases, there was a span of 14 bases. CDR3 length: 13 residues. Germline CDR1 is SGHVS and CDR2 is FNYEAQ. The V gene is TRBV7-6, the J gene TRBJ2-7; D perhaps matches TRBD2 (6 bases). The sequenced sample consisted of PBMCs. The sequence was collected from a man aged 35 to 55 in good health and CMV-seropositive. CDR3 bases: TGTGCCAGCACCCTTCCCGGAGGGTACGAGCAGTACTTC. Translation: CASTLPGGYEQYF.